This entry lists 7 T cell receptor beta chains sequenced from one sample in a study of blood T cell repertoires in COVID-19. Clones were sequenced by immunoSEQ multiplex PCR, and TCRdb holds only the in-frame ones, with some missing. The table records around 340,000 clones, 65% to 90% of them present only once. What was sequenced was peripheral blood. The receptor source for this set is a woman in her sixties or seventies with COVID-19, enrolled during active disease.

This chain uses TRBV11-1 with TRBJ2-5, with D possibly being TRBD1 (6 bases). CDR1 is SGHAT and CDR2 is FQDESV in the germline V gene (reference sequence). Trimming took off 3 bases at V and 2 bases at J, with 16 bases between the two ends. The CDR3 has 16 residues. The CDR3, as DNA: TGTGCCAGCAGCTTCGCGTTTCAGGGGCCTCAAGAGACCCAGTACTTC. Translation gives CASSFAFQGPQETQYF.

This sequence joins TRBV3-1 (or the pseudogene TRBV3-2) and TRBJ2-1; possible D gene TRBD1, 7 bases. This CDR3 comprises 15 residues. Germline CDR1 and CDR2: LGHDT and YNNKEL (reference sequence). V was shortened by 4 bases and J by 6 bases, with 16 bases between the two germline ends. CDR3 nucleotide sequence: TGTGCCAGCAGCCGCCGTGGCCAGGGGGGCAATGAGCAGTTCTTC. Its protein is CASSRRGQGGNEQFF.

This clone was picked up a small number of times. V usage is TRBV6-5 and J usage is TRBJ1-4; maybe TRBD1 (5 bases). Trimming removed 1 base at V and 0 bases at J, with 6 bases between. The CDR3 length is 15 residues. Germline V gene sequence: CDR1 MNHEY, CDR2 SVGAGI. Here the CDR3 reads CASSYLQATNEKLFF. CDR3 DNA sequence: TGTGCCAGCAGTTACTTACAGGCAACTAATGAAAAACTGTTTTTT.

The V and J genes are TRBV6-5 and TRBJ2-2; D gene uncertain. Germline V lookup: CDR1 MNHEY, CDR2 SVGAGI. V was cut by 11 bases and J by 1 base, with 11 bases left in between. The CDR3 consists of 13 residues. The CDR3 loop reads CAGRGENTGELFF. The CDR3 DNA reads as TGTGCCGGCCGCGGCGAGAACACCGGGGAGCTGTTTTTT.

The V and J genes are TRBV12-5 and TRBJ2-7; 8 bases align to TRBD2. J lost 7 bases, V lost 2 bases, and 16 bases had no gene match. The germline CDR1 and CDR2 sequences are LGHNT and FRNRAP. The length of the CDR3 is 17 residues. DNA of the CDR3: TGTGCTAGTGGTTTGCCAACTAGCGGCGAGGCGGCGGGGGAGCAGTACTTC. Protein product: CASGLPTSGEAAGEQYF.

J is TRBJ1-3 and V is TRBV15; 10 bases match TRBD1. Germline CDR1 reads LNHNV; CDR2 reads YYDKDF (reference sequence). This CDR3 is 18 amino acids long. V lost 3 bases to trimming and J lost 0 bases; unmatched junction nucleotides: 8. CDR3 DNA sequence: TGTGCCACCAGCAGGGGGACAGGGGTGACAGGCTCTGGAAACACCATATATTTT. This codes for CATSRGTGVTGSGNTIYF.

Points on this clone: Other DNA sequences in this sample translate to the same CDR3. This chain uses TRBV5-1 with TRBJ1-5, with 7 bases that match TRBD1. V shed 0 bases and J 6 bases; nucleotides not matched to a gene: 3. The germline V gene encodes CDR1 SGHRS and CDR2 YFSETQ. The CDR3 has 14 residues. CDR3 region: CASSLGGGGQPQHF. In DNA, the CDR3 is TGCGCCAGCAGCTTGGGAGGGGGCGGTCAGCCCCAGCATTTT. The whole variable domain, remainder taken from reference TRBV5-1 and TRBJ1-5, is KAGVTQTPRYLIKTRGQQVTLSCSPISGHRSVSWYQQTPGQGLQFLFEYFSETQRNKGNFPGRFSGRQFSNSRSEMNVSTLELGDSALYLCASSLGGGGQPQHFGDGTRLSIL.